This T cell receptor beta chain emerged from a study of T cells expressing NK-cell markers. About the study: The TCR beta repertoires were obtained from sorted CD3+CD56+NKG2C+, CD3+CD56+NKG2C- and CD3+CD56-NKG2C+ T cells. Eight donors were sequenced, seven testing HCMV-seropositive and one testing seronegative. Study-level points and caveats: A few donors likewise had their CD3+CD56-NKG2C+ fraction led by these clonotypes.

About this clonotype: Its antigen is not known.

Making the TCR beta cDNA relied on 5'RACE template switching with UMIs. TCRdb reprocessed the 5' RACE reads and reports one entry per CDR3 protein, with no DNA. Here the sample table reports about 550,000 distinct CDR3 sequences. CDR3 length: 17 residues. Germline V lookup: CDR1 SGHTA, CDR2 FQGNSA. This sequence originates from a man between 18 and 29 years old in good health. The rearrangement uses TRBV7-2 and TRBJ2-6; checking the TCRdb D call of TRBD1 is not possible without DNA. Sequenced material: blood T cells: a sorted CD56 or NKG2C T cell subset, CD4+ or CD8+ T cells, or bulk PBMC T cells (not recorded which). CDR3 sequence reads: CASSPGQGLGGANVLTF.